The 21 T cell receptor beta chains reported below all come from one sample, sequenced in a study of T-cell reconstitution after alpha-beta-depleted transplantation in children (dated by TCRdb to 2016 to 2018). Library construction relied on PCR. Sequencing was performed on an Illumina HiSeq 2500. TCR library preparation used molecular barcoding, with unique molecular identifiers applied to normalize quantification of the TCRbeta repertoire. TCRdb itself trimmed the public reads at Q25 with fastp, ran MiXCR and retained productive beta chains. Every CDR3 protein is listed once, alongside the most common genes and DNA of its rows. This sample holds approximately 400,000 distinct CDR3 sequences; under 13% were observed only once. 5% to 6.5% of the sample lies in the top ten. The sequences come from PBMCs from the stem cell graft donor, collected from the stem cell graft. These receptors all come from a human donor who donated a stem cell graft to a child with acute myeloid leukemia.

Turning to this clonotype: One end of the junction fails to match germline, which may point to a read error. As DNA, the CDR3 is TGTGCCAGCAGAGAAGCAGGGGAGTCCTACGAGCAGTACTTC. Translated: CASREAGESYEQYF. The rearrangement links TRBV6-1 to TRBJ2-7; D perhaps matches TRBD1 (6 bases). CDR1 is MNHNS, CDR2 SASEGT, per germline. The CDR3 runs to 14 residues.

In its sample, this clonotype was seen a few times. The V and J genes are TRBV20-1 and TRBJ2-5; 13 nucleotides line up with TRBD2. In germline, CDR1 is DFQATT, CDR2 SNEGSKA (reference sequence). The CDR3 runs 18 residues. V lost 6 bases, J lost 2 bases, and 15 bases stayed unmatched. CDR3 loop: CSATTSGGPTLRQETQYF. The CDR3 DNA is TGCAGTGCCACGACTAGCGGGGGGCCAACCCTCCGTCAAGAGACCCAGTACTTC.

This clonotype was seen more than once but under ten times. This CDR3 is CASSLASGAGTEAFF. CDR3 nucleotides: TGTGCCAGCAGCTTAGCTTCGGGGGCGGGCACTGAAGCTTTCTTT. This rearrangement joins TRBV11-1 to TRBJ1-1; a weak D match, TRBD1 (6 bases). The CDR3 runs to 15 residues. Germline-derived CDR1 and CDR2 are SGHAT and FQDESV (reference sequence). V lost 0 bases and J 4 bases, leaving 12 bases between the germline ends.

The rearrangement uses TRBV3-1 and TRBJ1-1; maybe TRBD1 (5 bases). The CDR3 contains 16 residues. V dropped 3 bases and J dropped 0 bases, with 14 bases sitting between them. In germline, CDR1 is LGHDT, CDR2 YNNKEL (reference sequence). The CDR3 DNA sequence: TGTGCCAGCAGCCAGACCACCGGGACGGTGAACACTGAAGCTTTCTTT. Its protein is CASSQTTGTVNTEAFF.

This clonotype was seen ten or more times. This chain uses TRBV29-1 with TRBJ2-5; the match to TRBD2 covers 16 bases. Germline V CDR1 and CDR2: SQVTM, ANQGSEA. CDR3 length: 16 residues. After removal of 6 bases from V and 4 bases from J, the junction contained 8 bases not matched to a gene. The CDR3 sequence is CSVAGTSGGAGETQYF. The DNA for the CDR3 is TGCAGCGTAGCTGGGACTAGCGGGGGGGCTGGAGAGACCCAGTACTTC.

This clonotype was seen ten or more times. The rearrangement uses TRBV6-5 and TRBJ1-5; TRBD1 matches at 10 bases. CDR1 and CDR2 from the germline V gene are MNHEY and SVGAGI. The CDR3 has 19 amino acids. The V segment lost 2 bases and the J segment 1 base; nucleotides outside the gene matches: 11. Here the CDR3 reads CASSYPRDRGVGSNQPQHF. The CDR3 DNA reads TGTGCCAGCAGTTACCCCCGGGACAGGGGCGTGGGGAGCAATCAGCCCCAGCATTTT.

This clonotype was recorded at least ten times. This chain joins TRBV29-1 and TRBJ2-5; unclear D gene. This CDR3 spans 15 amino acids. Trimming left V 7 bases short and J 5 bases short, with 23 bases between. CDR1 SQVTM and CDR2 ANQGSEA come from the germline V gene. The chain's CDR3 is CSANPSGSLRETQYF. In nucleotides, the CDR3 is TGCAGCGCCAACCCCTCTGGCTCCCTCAGGGAGACCCAGTACTTC. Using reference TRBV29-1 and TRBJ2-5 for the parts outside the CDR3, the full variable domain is SAVISQKPSRDICQRGTSLTIQCQVDSQVTMMFWYRQQPGQSLTLIATANQGSEATYESGFVIDKFPISRPNLTFSTLTVSNMSPEDSSIYLCSANPSGSLRETQYFGPGTRLLVL.

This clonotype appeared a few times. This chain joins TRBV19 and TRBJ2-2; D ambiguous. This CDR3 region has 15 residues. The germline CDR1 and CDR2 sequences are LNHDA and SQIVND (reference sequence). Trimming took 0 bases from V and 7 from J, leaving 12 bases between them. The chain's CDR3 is CASSIDFWAYGELFF. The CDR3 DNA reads TGTGCCAGTAGTATAGATTTTTGGGCATACGGGGAGCTGTTTTTT.

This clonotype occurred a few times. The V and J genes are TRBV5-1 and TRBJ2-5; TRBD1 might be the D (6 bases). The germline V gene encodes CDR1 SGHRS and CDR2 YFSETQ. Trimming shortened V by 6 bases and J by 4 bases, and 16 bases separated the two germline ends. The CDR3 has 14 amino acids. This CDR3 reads CASNQGSPVETQYF. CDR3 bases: TGCGCCAGCAACCAGGGGTCCCCGGTAGAGACCCAGTACTTC.

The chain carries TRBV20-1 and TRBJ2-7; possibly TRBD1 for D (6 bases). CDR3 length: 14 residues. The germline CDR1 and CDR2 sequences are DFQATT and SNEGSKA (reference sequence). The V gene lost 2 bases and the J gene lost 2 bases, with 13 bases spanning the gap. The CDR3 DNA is TGCAGTGCTAGATTACAGGGCTATACCTACGAGCAGTACTTC. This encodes CSARLQGYTYEQYF.

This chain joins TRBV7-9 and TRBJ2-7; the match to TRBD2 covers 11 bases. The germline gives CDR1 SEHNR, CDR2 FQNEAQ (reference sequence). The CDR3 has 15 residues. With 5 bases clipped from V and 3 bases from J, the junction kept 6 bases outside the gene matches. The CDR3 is CASSTTSGTHYEQYF. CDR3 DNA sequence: TGTGCCAGCAGCACGACTAGCGGGACGCACTACGAGCAGTACTTC.

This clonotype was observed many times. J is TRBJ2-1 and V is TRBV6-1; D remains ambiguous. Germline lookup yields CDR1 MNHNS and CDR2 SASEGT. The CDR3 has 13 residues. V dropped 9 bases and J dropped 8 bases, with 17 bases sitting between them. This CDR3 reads CARARSLRDEQFF. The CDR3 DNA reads TGTGCCAGAGCTAGGTCCCTTCGGGATGAGCAGTTCTTC.

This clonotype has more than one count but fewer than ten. This CDR3 is CASSPLTSEAFF. CDR3 nucleotides: TGTGCCAGCAGTCCCCTAACCTCTGAAGCTTTCTTT. The gene calls are TRBV7-2 and TRBJ1-1; D remains unclear. V was clipped by 6 bases and J by 6 bases, with 11 bases between them. The CDR3 contains 12 residues. Per the germline V gene, CDR1 is SGHTA and CDR2 is FQGNSA. Full variable domain (missing parts from reference TRBV7-2 and TRBJ1-1): GAGVSQSPSNKVTEKGKDVELRCDPISGHTALYWYRQSLGQGLEFLIYFQGNSAPDKSGLPSDRFSAERTGGSVSTLTIQRTQQEDSAVYLCASSPLTSEAFFGQGTRLTVV.

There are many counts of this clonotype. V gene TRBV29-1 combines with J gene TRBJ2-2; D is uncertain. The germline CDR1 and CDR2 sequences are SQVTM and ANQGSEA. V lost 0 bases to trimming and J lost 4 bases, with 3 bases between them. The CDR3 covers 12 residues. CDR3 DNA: TGCAGCGTTGAAGACCGCACCGGGGAGCTGTTTTTT. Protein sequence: CSVEDRTGELFF.

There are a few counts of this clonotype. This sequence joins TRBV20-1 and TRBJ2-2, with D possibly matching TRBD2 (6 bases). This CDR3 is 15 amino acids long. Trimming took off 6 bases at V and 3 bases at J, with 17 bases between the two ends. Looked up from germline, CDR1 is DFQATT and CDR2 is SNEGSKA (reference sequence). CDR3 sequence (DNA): TGCAGTGCCAAATCGATAGCGGAGGACACCGGGGAGCTGTTTTTT. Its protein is CSAKSIAEDTGELFF.

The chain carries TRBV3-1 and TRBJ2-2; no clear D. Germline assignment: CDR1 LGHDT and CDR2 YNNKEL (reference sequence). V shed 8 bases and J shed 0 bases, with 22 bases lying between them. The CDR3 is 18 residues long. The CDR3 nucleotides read TGTGCCAGCTGTTTTGTAGGGTTTATGAGATCGAACACCGGGGAGCTGTTTTTT. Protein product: CASCFVGFMRSNTGELFF.

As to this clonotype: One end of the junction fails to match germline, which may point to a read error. The CDR3 nucleotides are TGTGCCGGCAGCTTGGGGGGATCTATAGTCAATGAGCAGTTCTTC. Its protein is CAGSLGGSIVNEQFF. The V gene is TRBV5-4, the J gene TRBJ2-1; possible D gene TRBD2, 6 bases. This CDR3 contains 15 residues. Per the germline V gene, CDR1 is SGHNT and CDR2 is YYREEE (reference sequence).

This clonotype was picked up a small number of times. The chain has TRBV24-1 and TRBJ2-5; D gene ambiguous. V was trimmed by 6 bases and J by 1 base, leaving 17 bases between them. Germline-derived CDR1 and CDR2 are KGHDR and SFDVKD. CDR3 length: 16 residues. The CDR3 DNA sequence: TGTGCCACCAGTCAACCGGGCCCGTGGGGCCAAGAGACCCAGTACTTC. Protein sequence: CATSQPGPWGQETQYF.

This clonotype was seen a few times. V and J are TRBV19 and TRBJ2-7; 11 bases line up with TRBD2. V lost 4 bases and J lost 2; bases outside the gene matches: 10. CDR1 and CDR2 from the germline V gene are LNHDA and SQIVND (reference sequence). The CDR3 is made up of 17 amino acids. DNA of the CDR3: TGTGCCAGTAGTACCCTCAGACTAGCGGGAAAAGCCTACGAGCAGTACTTC. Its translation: CASSTLRLAGKAYEQYF.

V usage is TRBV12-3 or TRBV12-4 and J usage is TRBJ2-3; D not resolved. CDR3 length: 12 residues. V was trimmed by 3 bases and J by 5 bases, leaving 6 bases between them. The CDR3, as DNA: TGTGCCAGCAGTTTGTTGCTAGATACGCAGTATTTT. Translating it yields CASSLLLDTQYF.

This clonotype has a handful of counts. The CDR3 region is CASSFSRGGAIYEQFF. The CDR3 DNA sequence: TGTGCCAGCAGCTTCTCTCGCGGGGGGGCCATCTATGAGCAGTTCTTC. The chain couples TRBV7-2 to TRBJ2-1; 9 nucleotides line up with TRBD2. Germline assignment: CDR1 SGHTA and CDR2 FQGNSA. Losses at the gene ends were 3 bases for V and 8 bases for J; bases not matched to a gene: 11. The CDR3 has 16 residues.